This TCR beta chain was sequenced for a study of CD8 T cells in ankylosing spondylitis. Trimming cost V 3 bases and J 6 bases, with 20 bases left between them. Germline V gene data show CDR1 as MNHEY and CDR2 as SMNVEV (reference sequence). The CDR3 spans 16 residues. A quantitative 5'-RACE method, one with molecular barcodes, was used to make TCR beta libraries. TCRdb called the 5' RACE reads again in MiXCR, with one record for every CDR3 protein. The sample has 200,000 to 250,000 distinct CDR3 sequences, roughly 6.6% seen once. Findings and limits, study-wide: Seemingly characteristic of ankylosing spondylitis blood was a TCR beta motif consisting of several highly homologous variants.

For this clonotype: Its antigen remains unidentified.

This receptor was taken from a male donor with ankylosing spondylitis. Sequencing was carried out using blood, either unsorted or a sorted T cell fraction (not recorded which). The chain joins TRBV27 to TRBJ1-2; D perhaps matches TRBD1 (5 bases). The CDR3 coding sequence is TGTGCCAGCAGTTTCTTTGGGGGTAGCAGCGATGATGGCTACACCTTC. It specifies CASSFFGGSSDDGYTF.